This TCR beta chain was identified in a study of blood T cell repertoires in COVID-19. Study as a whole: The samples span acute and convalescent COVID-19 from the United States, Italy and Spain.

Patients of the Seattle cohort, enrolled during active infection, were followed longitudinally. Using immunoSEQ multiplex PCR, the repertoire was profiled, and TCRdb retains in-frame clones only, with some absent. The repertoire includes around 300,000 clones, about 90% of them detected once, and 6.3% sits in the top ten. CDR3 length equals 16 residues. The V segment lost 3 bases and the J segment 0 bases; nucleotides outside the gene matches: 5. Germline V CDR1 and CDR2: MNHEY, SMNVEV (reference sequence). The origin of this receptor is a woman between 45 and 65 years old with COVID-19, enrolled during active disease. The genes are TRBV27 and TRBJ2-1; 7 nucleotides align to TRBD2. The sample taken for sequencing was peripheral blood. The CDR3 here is CASSLATSVSYNEQFF. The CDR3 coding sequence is TGTGCCAGCAGTTTGGCAACTAGCGTCTCCTACAATGAGCAGTTCTTC.